The 10 T cell receptor beta chains listed next were all sequenced from one sample in a study of chemoradiotherapy in HPV16-positive cancers. Profiling relied on immunoSEQ multiplex PCR, and the TCRdb table lists in-frame clones only, not all of them. Here the sample spans around 9,700 clones, 74% being singletons. The specimen was obtained from a patient who underwent chemoradiotherapy. The source is a human donor with HPV-associated anogenital cancer.

The rearrangement joins TRBV11-2 to TRBJ2-5; no clear D. V was cut by 2 bases and J by 0 bases, with 13 bases left in between. The CDR3 is 16 amino acids. The germline V gene has CDR1 SGHAT and CDR2 FQNNGV. CDR3 sequence: CASSLRIDLHQETQYF. The CDR3, as DNA: TGTGCCAGCAGCTTAAGGATAGACCTCCACCAAGAGACCCAGTACTTC.

This rearrangement joins TRBV7-6 to TRBJ2-1; D tentatively fits TRBD1 or TRBD2 (5 bases each). Trimming pared 8 bases from V and 12 bases from J, leaving 14 bases between. Germline-derived CDR1 and CDR2 are SGHVS and FNYEAQ. This CDR3 region has 11 residues. The CDR3: CASGYTGGQFF. The CDR3 nucleotides read TGTGCCAGCGGCTATACTGGGGGGCAGTTCTTC.

The V and J genes are TRBV7-2 and TRBJ1-2; D not certain. The V end lost 6 bases, the J end lost 6 bases, and 11 bases lay between the germline ends. CDR1 is SGHTA, CDR2 FQGNSA, per germline. The CDR3 runs 12 residues. The CDR3, as DNA: TGTGCCAGCAGTTTGAGGGCCGATGGCTACACCTTC. Its protein is CASSLRADGYTF.

This sequence joins TRBV28 and TRBJ2-7; TRBD1 matches at 7 bases. Germline CDR1 and CDR2: MDHEN and SYDVKM. The J segment lost 0 bases and the V segment lost 4 bases, leaving 0 bases of the junction unmatched. CDR3 length equals 13 residues. CDR3 coding DNA: TGTGCCAGCAGTTGGGACAGCTCCTACGAGCAGTACTTC. It encodes CASSWDSSYEQYF.

The gene calls are TRBV11-3 and TRBJ1-1; D ambiguous. There are 15 residues in the CDR3. The germline V gene encodes CDR1 SGHNT and CDR2 YENEEA. V lost 3 bases to trimming and J lost 2 bases, with 13 bases between them. The CDR3 sequence: CASSFLLRRNTEAFF. DNA for the CDR3: TGTGCCAGCAGCTTCCTGCTAAGGCGAAACACTGAAGCTTTCTTT.

This clone appeared a single time. This rearrangement joins TRBV18 to TRBJ2-2; D unclear. Trimming pared 3 bases from V and 1 base from J, leaving 9 bases between. The CDR3 length is 15 residues. Germline-derived CDR1 and CDR2 are KGHSH and LQKENI. Here the CDR3 reads CASSPLGRNTGELFF. The CDR3 DNA is TGTGCCAGCTCACCCCTTGGCAGGAACACCGGGGAGCTGTTTTTT.

The chain is built from TRBV5-6 and TRBJ1-2, with D tentatively TRBD1 (5 bases). Germline lookup yields CDR1 SGHDT and CDR2 YYEEEE. V lost 6 bases to trimming and J lost 6 bases, with 21 bases between them. This CDR3 spans 15 amino acids. This CDR3 reads CASTLGGLGDHGYTF. CDR3 nucleotide sequence: TGTGCCAGCACGCTCGGGGGTTTGGGTGACCATGGCTACACCTTC.

The chain recombines TRBV6-6 with TRBJ1-2, with D possibly TRBD1 on 5 matching bases. Trimming pared 4 bases from V and 2 bases from J, leaving 14 bases between. CDR1 MNHNY and CDR2 SVGAGI come from the germline V gene (reference sequence). This CDR3 has 15 amino acids. CDR3 in DNA: TGTGCCAGCAGTTTCGCGGGGGGAAGGAACTATGGCTACACCTTC. Translated: CASSFAGGRNYGYTF.

Only one count was recorded for this clone. The chain employs TRBV30 and TRBJ2-2; D unresolved. The CDR3 is 14 residues long. Germline V gene sequence: CDR1 GTSNPN, CDR2 SVGIG (reference sequence). Trimming shortened V by 4 bases and J by 0 bases, and 9 bases separated the two germline ends. In DNA form, the CDR3 reads TGTGCCTGGAATGGTTGGGCGAACACCGGGGAGCTGTTTTTT. Protein product: CAWNGWANTGELFF. Variable domain in full (rest from reference TRBV30 and TRBJ2-2): SQTIHQWPATLVQPVGSPLSLECTVEGTSNPNLYWYRQAAGRGLQLLFYSVGIGQISSEVPQNLSASRPQDRQFILSSKKLLLSDSGFYLCAWNGWANTGELFFGEGSRLTVL.

The chain is built from TRBV28 and TRBJ1-3; 9 positions match TRBD1. Germline assignment: CDR1 MDHEN and CDR2 SYDVKM. This CDR3 has 16 amino acids. Trimming took 5 bases from V and 1 from J; bases not matched to a gene: 6. CDR3 amino acids: CASSQPGQGSGNTIYF. The CDR3 nucleotides are TGTGCCAGCAGTCAACCGGGACAGGGATCTGGAAACACCATATATTTT. The variable domain in full, completed from reference TRBV28 and TRBJ1-3, reads DVKVTQSSRYLVKRTGEKVFLECVQDMDHENMFWYRQDPGLGLRLIYFSYDVKMKEKGDIPEGYSVSREKKERFSLILESASTNQTSMYLCASSQPGQGSGNTIYFGEGSWLTVV.